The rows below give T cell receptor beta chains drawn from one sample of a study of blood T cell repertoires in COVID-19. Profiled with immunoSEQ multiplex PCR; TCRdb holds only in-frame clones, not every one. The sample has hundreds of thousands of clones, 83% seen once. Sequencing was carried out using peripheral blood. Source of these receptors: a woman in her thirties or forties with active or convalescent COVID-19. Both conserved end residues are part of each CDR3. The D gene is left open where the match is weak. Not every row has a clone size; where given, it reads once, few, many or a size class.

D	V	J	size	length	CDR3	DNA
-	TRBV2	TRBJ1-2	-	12	CASKEESYGYTF	TGTGCCAGCAAGGAGGAAAGCTATGGCTACACCTTC
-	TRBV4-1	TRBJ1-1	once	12	CASSYLNTEAFF	TGCGCCAGCAGCTATCTTAACACTGAAGCTTTCTTT
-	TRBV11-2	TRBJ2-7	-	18	CASSLDPWLSGQPYEQYF	TGTGCCAGCAGCTTAGATCCTTGGCTATCCGGACAGCCCTACGAGCAGTACTTC
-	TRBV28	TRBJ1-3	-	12	CASSLIRDTIYF	TGTGCCAGCAGTTTGATTAGAGACACCATATATTTT
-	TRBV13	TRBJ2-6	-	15	CASSLVSVGANVLTF	TGTGCCAGCAGCTTAGTGTCAGTCGGGGCCAACGTCCTGACTTTC
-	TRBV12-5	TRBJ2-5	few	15	CASANPAGGQETQYF	TGTGCTAGTGCCAACCCCGCCGGGGGCCAAGAGACCCAGTACTTC
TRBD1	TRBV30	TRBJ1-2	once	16	CAWSKGMGQTLYGYTF	TGTGCCTGGAGCAAAGGGATGGGACAGACTTTGTATGGCTACACCTTC
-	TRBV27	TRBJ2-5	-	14	CASSLSLARETQYF	TGTGCCAGCAGTTTATCCTTAGCTCGGGAGACCCAGTACTTC
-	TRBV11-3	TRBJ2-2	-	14	CASSLDLNTGELFF	TGTGCCAGCAGTCTGGACTTGAACACCGGGGAGCTGTTTTTT
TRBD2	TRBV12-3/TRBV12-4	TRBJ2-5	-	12	CASRGDRETQYF	TGTGCCAGCCGGGGGGACCGAGAGACCCAGTACTTC
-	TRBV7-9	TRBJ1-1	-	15	CASSLARGAYTEAFF	TGTGCCAGCAGCTTAGCCAGGGGCGCATACACTGAAGCTTTCTTT
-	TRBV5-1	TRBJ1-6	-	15	CASSPDWGRNSPLHF	TGCGCCAGCAGCCCCGATTGGGGGCGGAATTCACCCCTCCACTTT
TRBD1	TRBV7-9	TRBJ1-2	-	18	CASSHPGQGYGANYGYTF	TGTGCCAGCAGTCACCCAGGACAGGGGTATGGGGCTAACTATGGCTACACCTTC
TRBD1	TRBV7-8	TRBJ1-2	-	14	CASSWTGTNYGYTF	TGTGCCAGCAGCTGGACAGGGACTAACTATGGCTACACCTTC
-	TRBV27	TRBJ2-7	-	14	CASSFDRSIYEQYF	TGTGCCAGCAGTTTTGACAGGTCCATCTACGAGCAGTACTTC
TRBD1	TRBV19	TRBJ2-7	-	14	CASNRGGAEDEQYF	TGTGCCAGTAATAGAGGGGGCGCTGAGGACGAGCAGTACTTC
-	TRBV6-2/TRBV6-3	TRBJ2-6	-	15	CASSYDNSGANVLTF	TGTGCCAGCAGTTACGACAACTCTGGGGCCAACGTCCTGACTTTC
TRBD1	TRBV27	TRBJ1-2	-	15	CASSRLGTGNYGYTF	TGTGCCAGCAGTCGCCTTGGGACAGGGAACTATGGCTACACCTTC
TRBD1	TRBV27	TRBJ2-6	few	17	CASSRDRGDSGANVLTF	TGTGCCAGCAGTAGGGACAGGGGGGACTCTGGGGCCAACGTCCTGACTTTC
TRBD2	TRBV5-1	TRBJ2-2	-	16	CASSLGELAVTGELFF	TGCGCCAGCAGCTTGGGTGAACTAGCGGTTACCGGGGAGCTGTTTTTT
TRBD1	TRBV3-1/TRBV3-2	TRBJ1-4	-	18	CASSQQGQVFGNNEKLFF	TGTGCCAGCAGCCAACAAGGACAGGTCTTTGGTAATAATGAAAAACTGTTTTTT
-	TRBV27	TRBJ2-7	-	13	CASKVRASYEQYF	TGTGCCAGCAAGGTCAGGGCCTCCTACGAGCAGTACTTC
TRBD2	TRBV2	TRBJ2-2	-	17	CASKGVAGGLNTGELFF	TGTGCCAGCAAGGGAGTAGCGGGGGGTCTTAACACCGGGGAGCTGTTTTTT
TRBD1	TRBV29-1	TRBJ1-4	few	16	CSVVADRASTNEKLFF	TGCAGCGTTGTGGCTGACAGGGCCTCAACTAATGAAAAACTGTTTTTT
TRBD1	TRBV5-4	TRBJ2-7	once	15	CASSSIGDRAYEQYF	TGTGCCAGCAGCTCTATCGGGGACAGGGCCTACGAGCAGTACTTC
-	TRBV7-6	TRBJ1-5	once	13	CASSLHSNQPQHF	TGTGCCAGCAGCTTACATAGCAATCAGCCCCAGCATTTT
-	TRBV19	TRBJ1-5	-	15	CASSPTDRQYQPQHF	TGTGCCAGTAGTCCCACGGACAGACAATATCAGCCCCAGCATTTT
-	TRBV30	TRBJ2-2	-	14	CAWSVTRATGELFF	TGTGCCTGGAGTGTAACCAGGGCCACCGGGGAGCTGTTTTTT
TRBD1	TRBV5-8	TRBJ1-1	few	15	CASSVSGGRNTEAFF	TGTGCCAGCAGCGTATCAGGGGGCCGAAACACTGAAGCTTTCTTT
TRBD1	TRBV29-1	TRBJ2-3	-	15	CSVFLGQGGTDTQYF	TGCAGCGTTTTTCTCGGACAGGGGGGAACAGATACGCAGTATTTT
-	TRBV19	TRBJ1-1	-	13	CASRWGPNTEAFF	TGTGCCTCAAGATGGGGCCCGAACACTGAAGCTTTCTTT
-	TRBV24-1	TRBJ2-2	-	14	CATSDLVNTGELFF	TGTGCCACCAGTGATTTGGTAAACACCGGGGAGCTGTTTTTT
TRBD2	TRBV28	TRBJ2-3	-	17	CASSLLTPGLEGDTQYF	TGTGCCAGCAGTTTATTAACCCCGGGACTAGAGGGAGATACGCAGTATTTT
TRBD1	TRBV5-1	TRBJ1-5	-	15	CASSLAGQGNQPQHF	TGCGCCAGCAGCTTGGCGGGACAGGGAAATCAGCCCCAGCATTTT
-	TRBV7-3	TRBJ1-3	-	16	CASSSTGEVSGNTIYF	TGTGCCAGCAGCTCCACGGGGGAGGTCTCTGGAAACACCATATATTTT
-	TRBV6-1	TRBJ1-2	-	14	CASSEAAGDYGYTF	TGTGCCAGCAGTGAAGCGGCCGGAGACTATGGCTACACCTTC
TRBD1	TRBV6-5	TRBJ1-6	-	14	CASSTTGVDSPLHF	TGTGCCAGCAGTACGACAGGGGTGGATTCACCCCTCCACTTT
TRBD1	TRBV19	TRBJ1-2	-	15	CASSHRTGGNYGYTF	TGTGCCAGTAGTCACCGGACAGGGGGGAACTATGGCTACACCTTC
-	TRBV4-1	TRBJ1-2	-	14	CASSQELQSGGYTF	TGCGCCAGCAGCCAAGAGTTACAGTCTGGCGGCTACACCTTC
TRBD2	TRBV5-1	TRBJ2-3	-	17	CASSPLTSGSTADTQYF	TGCGCCAGCAGCCCTTTGACTAGCGGGAGCACGGCAGATACGCAGTATTTT
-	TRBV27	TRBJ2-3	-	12	CASIGGTDTQYF	TGTGCCAGCATCGGGGGAACAGATACGCAGTATTTT
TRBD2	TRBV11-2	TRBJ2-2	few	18	CASSSGGLAGPNTGELFF	TGTGCCAGCAGCTCCGGGGGACTAGCGGGACCGAACACCGGGGAGCTGTTTTTT
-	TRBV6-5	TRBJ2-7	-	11	CASGSGYEQYF	TGTGCCAGCGGCAGTGGTTACGAGCAGTACTTC
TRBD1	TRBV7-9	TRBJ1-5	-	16	CASSPGTGEFRQPQHF	TGTGCCAGCAGCCCTGGGACAGGGGAATTTAGGCAGCCCCAGCATTTT
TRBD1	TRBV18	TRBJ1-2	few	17	CASSPGTGEWINYGYTF	TGTGCCAGCTCACCGGGGACAGGGGAATGGATCAACTATGGCTACACCTTC
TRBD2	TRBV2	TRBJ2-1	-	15	CASSEGLAGFDEQFF	TGTGCCAGCAGTGAAGGACTAGCGGGATTCGATGAGCAGTTCTTC
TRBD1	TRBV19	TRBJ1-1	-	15	CASSDPQGEETEAFF	TGTGCCAGTAGTGATCCGCAGGGGGAGGAGACTGAAGCTTTCTTT
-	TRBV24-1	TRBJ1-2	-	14	CATAHGGFNYGYTF	TGTGCCACCGCACATGGCGGCTTTAACTATGGCTACACCTTC
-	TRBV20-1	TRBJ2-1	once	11	CSAGGRDEQFF	TGCAGTGCTGGCGGGCGGGATGAGCAGTTCTTC
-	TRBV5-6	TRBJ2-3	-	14	CASSLDGGTDTQYF	TGTGCCAGCAGCCTGGACGGTGGCACAGATACGCAGTATTTT
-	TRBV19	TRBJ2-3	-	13	CASTIGTRATQYF	TGTGCCAGTACCATCGGCACCAGGGCAACGCAGTATTTT
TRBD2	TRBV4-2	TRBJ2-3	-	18	CASSRSPGTSGGTDTQYF	TGTGCCAGCAGCCGATCCCCGGGGACTAGCGGGGGCACAGATACGCAGTATTTT
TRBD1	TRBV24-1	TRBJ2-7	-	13	CATSARQGYEQYF	TGTGCCACCAGTGCAAGACAGGGTTACGAGCAGTACTTC
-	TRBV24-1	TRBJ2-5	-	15	CATSGGGSFWETQYF	TGTGCCACCAGTGGGGGGGGCTCCTTTTGGGAGACCCAGTACTTC
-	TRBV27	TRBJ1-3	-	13	CASRPGLGNTIYF	TGTGCCAGCAGACCTGGACTTGGAAACACCATATATTTT
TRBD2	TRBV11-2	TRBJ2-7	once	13	CASSLGAGDEQYF	TGTGCCAGCAGCTTAGGGGCGGGAGACGAGCAGTACTTC
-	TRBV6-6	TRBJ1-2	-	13	CASSSSRVGGYTF	TGTGCCAGCAGTTCCAGTCGGGTCGGCGGCTACACCTTC
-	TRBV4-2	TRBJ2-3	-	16	CASSQEEVGGADTQYF	TGTGCCAGCAGCCAAGAGGAAGTAGGCGGGGCAGATACGCAGTATTTT
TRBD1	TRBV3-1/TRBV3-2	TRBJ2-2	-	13	CASEDRDVGELFF	TGTGCCAGCGAGGACAGGGATGTCGGGGAGCTGTTTTTT